Below, 14 T cell receptor beta chains from the same sample are listed, as sequenced in a study of blood T cell repertoires in COVID-19. Assay used: immunoSEQ multiplex PCR; TCRdb lists only in-frame clones, some missing. This sample carries over 250,000 clones, about 91% of them seen once, and the ten largest clones take around 12%. The material sequenced was peripheral blood. These receptors all stem from a woman aged 55-70 years with acute or convalescent COVID-19.

This rearrangement joins TRBV3-1 (or the pseudogene TRBV3-2) to TRBJ1-3; D gene unclear. V was trimmed by 3 bases and J by 0 bases, leaving 12 bases between them. The germline gives CDR1 LGHDT, CDR2 YNNKEL (reference sequence). This CDR3 has 16 amino acids. This chain's CDR3 is CASSQRRTLSGNTIYF. DNA of the CDR3: TGTGCCAGCAGCCAGAGGAGAACCCTCTCTGGAAACACCATATATTTT.

This clone was seen just once. The chain links TRBV10-3 to TRBJ2-7, with D possibly matching TRBD2 (6 bases). Trimming cost V 10 bases and J 6 bases, with 16 bases left between them. Germline CDR1 ENHRY, CDR2 SYGVKD. This CDR3 region has 12 residues. The DNA for the CDR3 is TGTGCCACCGGACCCGGGGGAGCCGAGCAGTACTTC. Translated, it gives CATGPGGAEQYF.

The CDR3 nucleotides read TGTGCCACCACGGGTACAGGGAATAATGAGCAGTTCTTC. It specifies CATTGTGNNEQFF. The rearrangement joins TRBV10-3 to TRBJ2-1, with D maybe TRBD1 (6 bases). CDR3 length: 13 amino acids. Germline V gene lookup returns CDR1 ENHRY and CDR2 SYGVKD. V lost 10 bases and J lost 7, with 17 bases in between.

The V and J genes are TRBV5-5 and TRBJ2-7, with 9 bases that match TRBD1. Germline V gene data show CDR1 as SGHKS and CDR2 as YYEKEE (reference sequence). Trimming took 0 bases from V and 1 from J; bases not matched to a gene: 2. The CDR3 spans 15 residues. The CDR3 nucleotides read TGTGCCAGCAGCTTGGGTGGGACAGGGTCCTACGAGCAGTACTTC. Translation gives CASSLGGTGSYEQYF.

The chain couples TRBV28 to TRBJ1-2; D ambiguous. The CDR3 covers 13 residues. Germline values: CDR1 MDHEN, CDR2 SYDVKM. Trimming pared 4 bases from V and 8 bases from J, leaving 14 bases between. The DNA for the CDR3 is TGTGCCAGCAGTTACTCTAGATATGACGGCTACACCTTC. It encodes CASSYSRYDGYTF.

The J gene is TRBJ1-5, the V gene TRBV7-2; 10 positions agree with TRBD1. Trimming cost V 3 bases and J 3 bases; bases outside gene matches: 2. The CDR3 has 15 residues. Germline CDR1 reads SGHTA; CDR2 reads FQGNSA. The CDR3 region is CASSLGQGLNQPQHF. The CDR3 coding sequence is TGTGCCAGCAGCTTGGGACAGGGGCTCAATCAGCCCCAGCATTTT.

The chain couples TRBV7-7 to TRBJ2-3; 9 bases match TRBD1. Germline values: CDR1 SSHAT, CDR2 FNYEAQ (reference sequence). This CDR3 spans 16 amino acids. Losses at the gene ends were 6 bases for V and 2 bases for J; bases not matched to a gene: 9. CDR3 nucleotides: TGTGCCAGCAGTCAAGGGGACAGGGCCGACACAGATACGCAGTATTTT. Amino acid sequence: CASSQGDRADTDTQYF.

This chain connects TRBV27 to TRBJ2-7; TRBD1 aligns across 9 bases. Germline CDR1 is MNHEY and CDR2 is SMNVEV (reference sequence). The CDR3 runs to 15 residues. J was trimmed by 3 bases and V by 8 bases; bases with no gene match: 11. CDR3 nucleotide sequence: TGTGCCAGCGCTACCGACAGGGGGAGAGACTACGAGCAGTACTTC. Its translation is CASATDRGRDYEQYF.

The chain is built from TRBV7-9 and TRBJ2-7; tentative D call: TRBD2 (6 bases). This CDR3 contains 12 residues. The V and J ends lost 3 bases and 6 bases respectively, with 9 bases between them. Germline V gene data show CDR1 as SEHNR and CDR2 as FQNEAQ (reference sequence). CDR3 sequence (DNA): TGTGCCAGCAGCTTCGGGGGAGGCGAGCAGTACTTC. This sequence encodes CASSFGGGEQYF. The whole variable domain, remainder taken from reference TRBV7-9 and TRBJ2-7, is DTGVSQNPRHKITKRGQNVTFRCDPISEHNRLYWYRQTLGQGPEFLTYFQNEAQLEKSRLLSDRFSAERPKGSFSTLEIQRTEQGDSAMYLCASSFGGGEQYFGPGTRLTVT.

The V and J genes are TRBV6-1 and TRBJ1-4; TRBD1 aligns across 8 bases. Germline V lookup: CDR1 MNHNS, CDR2 SASEGT. V gave up 2 bases and J gave up 0 bases; unmatched junction bases: 8. The CDR3 totals 18 residues. CDR3 nucleotide sequence: TGTGCCAGCAGTGAACTGGATCGACAGGGGACAACTAATGAAAAACTGTTTTTT. It codes for CASSELDRQGTTNEKLFF.

This sequence joins TRBV12-5 and TRBJ1-1, with TRBD1 matching 7 bases. V lost 1 base to trimming and J lost 1 base; unmatched junction nucleotides: 3. CDR1 and CDR2 from the germline V gene are LGHNT and FRNRAP. This CDR3 is 15 amino acids long. In DNA form, the CDR3 reads TGTGCTAGTGGTTTGGGGGGACAGAAGAACACTGAAGCTTTCTTT. It yields the protein CASGLGGQKNTEAFF. Supplemented by reference TRBV12-5 and TRBJ1-1, the full variable domain reads DARVTQTPRHKVTEMGQEVTMRCQPILGHNTVFWYRQTMMQGLELLAYFRNRAPLDDSGMPKDRFSAEMPDATLATLKIQPSEPRDSAVYFCASGLGGQKNTEAFFGQGTRLTVV.

V and J are TRBV29-1 and TRBJ2-7, with D perhaps matching TRBD1 (5 bases). Germline-derived CDR1 and CDR2 are SQVTM and ANQGSEA. The CDR3 is made up of 12 amino acids. The V end was cut by 1 base, the J end by 2 bases, with 6 bases between. The CDR3 nucleotides are TGCAGCGTTGAAGGGGGCACCTACGAGCAGTACTTC. Translated: CSVEGGTYEQYF.

The chain recombines TRBV6-1 with TRBJ1-2, with 8 bases identical to TRBD1. The CDR3 totals 13 residues. From germline, CDR1 is MNHNS and CDR2 SASEGT. Trimming at V came to 1 base and at J to 5 bases, leaving 0 bases not matched to a gene. The CDR3, as DNA: TGTGCCAGCAGTGAAGGACAGGGGTATGGCTACACCTTC. This translates into CASSEGQGYGYTF.

The V gene is TRBV7-8, the J gene TRBJ1-4; TRBD1 matches at 7 bases. The CDR3 has 17 amino acids. Germline loops: CDR1 SGHVS, CDR2 FQNEAQ. The ends lost 0 bases at V and 1 base at J; junction bases unmatched: 5. The CDR3, as DNA: TGTGCCAGCAGCTTAGCGCTCACAGGGGTAACTAATGAAAAACTGTTTTTT. Amino acid sequence: CASSLALTGVTNEKLFF.